This is a list of T cell receptor beta chains from one sample in a study of control samples from healthy donors and cancer patients. The table came from immunoSEQ multiplex PCR; TCRdb's copy has only in-frame clones and leaves some out. The sample contains approximately 220,000 clones, about 95% of which appear only once. Sequenced input: blood. Receptors originate from a man aged 45-65 years in good health. CDR3s include the opening cysteine and the closing phenylalanine or tryptophan. The D gene is left open where the match is weak. Size is omitted from some rows. Given values are once, few, many or a class for expanded clones.

j_call clone_size v_call d_call cdr3_nt cdr3_aa
TRBJ1-1 - TRBV2 - TGTGCCAGCAGTTGGAAGGGGATATCGAACACTGAAGCTTTCTTT CASSWKGISNTEAFF
TRBJ1-4 - TRBV12-3/TRBV12-4 - TGTGCCAGCACCCTTGCAGGGGTAGAAAAACTGTTTTTT CASTLAGVEKLFF
TRBJ1-1 - TRBV27 - TGTGCCAGCAAGGAGTATCAGGGGAGGGAAACTGAAGCTTTCTTT CASKEYQGRETEAFF
TRBJ1-2 - TRBV9 TRBD1 TGTGCCAGCAGCGTAGGTGCAGGGGGGGACTATGGCTACACCTTC CASSVGAGGDYGYTF
TRBJ1-3 - TRBV6-1 - TGTGCCAGCAGTGCCTCCCCCTGGGGATTCTCTGGAAACACCATATATTTT CASSASPWGFSGNTIYF
TRBJ2-7 - TRBV15 - TGTGCCACCAGCAGCCGCACAAGAGGGGAAGCGTTACAGGTCCACGAGCAGTACTTC CATSSRTRGEALQVHEQYF
TRBJ2-1 - TRBV7-9 - TGTGCCAGCAGCCCCGGGATAGCGGAGTACAATGAGCAGTTCTTC CASSPGIAEYNEQFF
TRBJ2-3 - TRBV6-5 TRBD1 TGTGCCAGCAGTTACTCGACAGGGGCAGATACGCAGTATTTT CASSYSTGADTQYF
TRBJ1-1 - TRBV24-1 TRBD1 TGTGCCACCAGTGGCAGGGGGCAGGGTGAAGCTTTCTTT CATSGRGQGEAFF
TRBJ1-5 - TRBV6-5 - TGTGCCACCAGCCCGCCTGAAAGAAATCAGCCCCAGCATTTT CATSPPERNQPQHF
TRBJ1-3 - TRBV29-1 TRBD1 TGCAGCGCCAACAGGGGTCAAGGAAACACCATATATTTT CSANRGQGNTIYF
TRBJ2-3 - TRBV19 TRBD2 TGTGCCAGTAGCAAGATGCCGGGACTAGGAAGCACAGATACGCAGTATTTT CASSKMPGLGSTDTQYF
TRBJ1-2 - TRBV2 - TGTGCCAGCAGTGAATCTGGGGCCTATGGCTACACCTTC CASSESGAYGYTF
TRBJ2-1 - TRBV7-2 TRBD1 TGTGCCAGCAGATACAGGACAGGTGAGAGGTTTTACAATGAGCAGTTCTTC CASRYRTGERFYNEQFF
TRBJ2-3 - TRBV7-2 - TGTGCCAGCAGCCCAACTAGTAGGGGCACAGATACGCAGTATTTT CASSPTSRGTDTQYF
TRBJ1-1 - TRBV2 - TGTGCCAGCAGTGTTGGACGGGCGAACACTGAAGCTTTCTTT CASSVGRANTEAFF
TRBJ2-5 once TRBV9 - TGTGCCAGCAGCGTAGCTGTACAAGAGACCCAGTACTTC CASSVAVQETQYF
TRBJ2-2 - TRBV25-1 TRBD1 TGTGCCAGCAGAGCAGGGGGCGCCACCGGGGAGCTGTTTTTT CASRAGGATGELFF
TRBJ2-1 - TRBV30 - TGTGCCTGGAGTGTACCTAGGGATGAGCAGTTCTTC CAWSVPRDEQFF
TRBJ2-6 - TRBV5-1 - TGCGCCAGCAGCCCGGCCGGCCTAGACTCTGGGGCCAACGTCCTGACTTTC CASSPAGLDSGANVLTF
TRBJ1-1 - TRBV6-5 TRBD1 TGTGCCAGCAGCCTGGACAGGGGGAACACTGAAGCTTTCTTT CASSLDRGNTEAFF
TRBJ2-1 - TRBV5-1 TRBD1 TGCGCCAGCAGCGCCGGGACAGGGAAAAACAATGAGCAGTTCTTC CASSAGTGKNNEQFF
TRBJ1-1 - TRBV5-1 - TGCGCCAGCAGCTTGGAGGGATTTATTGAAGCTTTCTTT CASSLEGFIEAFF
TRBJ2-7 - TRBV14 TRBD2 TGTGCCAGCAGCCCAAGGCGGGGGGTCTCCTACGAGCAGTACTTC CASSPRRGVSYEQYF
TRBJ2-3 - TRBV5-6 - TGTGCCAGCAGCAGGCCGTCGTTCGATACGCAGTATTTT CASSRPSFDTQYF
TRBJ2-7 - TRBV13 - TGTGCCAGCAGCTTAGGTAGGCGAGCCTTGAGCTCCTACGAGCAGTACTTC CASSLGRRALSSYEQYF
TRBJ2-6 - TRBV24-1 - TGTGCCACCAGTAATCCCGGGGGGGCCAACGTCCTGACTTTC CATSNPGGANVLTF
TRBJ2-7 few TRBV6-5 TRBD1 TGTGCCAGCAGGAGGATACAGGGGGGCCACGAGCAGTACTTC CASRRIQGGHEQYF
TRBJ2-7 - TRBV28 TRBD2 TGTGCCAGCAGTTTTTGGAGCGGGGGGGCCGACGAGCAGTACTTC CASSFWSGGADEQYF
TRBJ2-2 - TRBV28 TRBD1 TGTGCCGGACAGGGTAGTAGGACCGGGGAGCTGTTTTTT CAGQGSRTGELFF
TRBJ1-5 - TRBV6-5 TRBD1 TGTGCCAGCAGGGCGACAGGGGGCGAGCAGCCCCAGCATTTT CASRATGGEQPQHF
TRBJ2-4 - TRBV21-1 - TGTGCCAGCAGCAAAGTCGGGACAGCGGAAAACATTCAGTACTTC CASSKVGTAENIQYF
TRBJ1-1 - TRBV11-2 - TGTGCCAGCAGCCCCCCTTTGAACACTGAAGCTTTCTTT CASSPPLNTEAFF
TRBJ1-3 - TRBV5-1 - TGCGCCAGCAACCCCGTGGACGGATCCTCTGGAAACACCATATATTTT CASNPVDGSSGNTIYF
TRBJ2-5 - TRBV7-7 - TGTGCTAGCAGCCCCCAGGACAGTGAGACCCAGTACTTC CASSPQDSETQYF
TRBJ2-7 - TRBV11-3 TRBD2 TGTGCCAGCAGCTTAAGTTGGGGGGGCGAGCAGTACTTC CASSLSWGGEQYF
TRBJ1-1 few TRBV9 - TGTGCCAGCAGCGTAGATGGGAACCCCAACACTGAAGCTTTCTTT CASSVDGNPNTEAFF
TRBJ1-1 - TRBV6-4 - TGTGCCAGCAGTGAATCGGGCCATTTGGGAACGGCTTTCTTT CASSESGHLGTAFF
TRBJ2-7 - TRBV5-1 TRBD2 TGCGCCAGTCATCCCGGGACTAGCGGGGGTGAGCAGTACTTC CASHPGTSGGEQYF
TRBJ2-6 once TRBV30 - TGTGCCTGGAGTGACAGGAGTGGTATACAAGGGGCCAACGTCCTGACTTTC CAWSDRSGIQGANVLTF
TRBJ1-3 - TRBV2 - TGTGCCAGCAGTTTTACGACAGCCTTAAACACCATATATTTT CASSFTTALNTIYF
TRBJ2-5 - TRBV9 - TGTGCCAGCAGCGTAGGGAGTGGGGGGCTGTACCAAGAGACCCAGTACTTC CASSVGSGGLYQETQYF
TRBJ2-2 once TRBV19 - TGTGCCAGTAGTATAGCCGGGGAGACCGGGGAGCTGTTTTTT CASSIAGETGELFF
TRBJ2-1 many TRBV28 - TGTGCCAGCAGTCCCAGAGGGGACGATGAGCAGTTCTTC CASSPRGDDEQFF
TRBJ1-3 - TRBV6-5 - TGTGCCAGCAGTTCCGGGACGCAAGGAAACACCATATATTTT CASSSGTQGNTIYF
TRBJ1-5 - TRBV7-8 - TGTGCCAGCAGCTTGAAGTATTGGGGGCAAGATCAGCCCCAGCATTTT CASSLKYWGQDQPQHF
TRBJ2-4 once TRBV3-1/TRBV3-2 TRBD1 TGTGCCAGCAGCGCCTCCGGGGACAGGGGGATGATTCAGTACTTC CASSASGDRGMIQYF
TRBJ1-4 once TRBV9 - TGTGCCAGCAGCGTAGGGGGTTTCACTAATGAAAAACTGTTTTTT CASSVGGFTNEKLFF
TRBJ1-6 - TRBV7-8 - TGTGCCAGCAGCTTAAAGTCGGCGTCCGGATCACCCCTCCACTTT CASSLKSASGSPLHF
TRBJ2-7 - TRBV3-1/TRBV3-2 - TGTGCCAGCACCAAAGAGGGATCCTCCTACGAGCAGTACTTC CASTKEGSSYEQYF